Below are 23 T cell receptor beta chains sequenced from a single sample in a study of blood T cells in healthy people across ages. Primed by a sample-barcoded 5' primer and a J-beta primer mix, a second PCR proceeded for roughly 7 to 11 cycles. TCRdb called the 5' RACE reads again in MiXCR, with one record for every CDR3 protein. The sample shows approximately 880,000 distinct CDR3 sequences, about 48% of them seen only once. Sequencing was carried out using blood. These TCRs come from a man aged 25-45 years in good health.

There are a few counts of this clonotype. The rearrangement links TRBV5-1 to TRBJ2-1; 11 bases are shared with TRBD2. The J call may be incorrect, as the DNA end agrees better with TRBJ2-7. Germline V CDR1 and CDR2: SGHRS, YFSETQ. The CDR3 contains 16 residues. DNA of the CDR3: TGCGCCAGCAGCTCAGACATACTAGCGGGGGTGAATGAGCAGTACTTC. Translating gives CASSSDILAGVNEQYF.

Only a few counts were recorded for this clonotype. V and J are TRBV18 and TRBJ2-7, with 8 bases fitting TRBD1. Germline trimming cut 3 bases from V and 2 bases from J; bases unmatched to any gene: 6. CDR3 length equals 15 residues. Germline V gene lookup returns CDR1 KGHSH and CDR2 LQKENI. The chain's CDR3 is CASSPQDRDPYEQYF. For the CDR3, the DNA is TGTGCCAGCTCACCCCAGGACAGGGACCCCTACGAGCAGTACTTC. The full variable domain, its missing parts supplied by reference TRBV18 and TRBJ2-7, is NAGVMQNPRHLVRRRGQEARLRCSPMKGHSHVYWYRQLPEEGLKFMVYLQKENIIDESGMPKERFSAEFPKEGPSILRIQQVVRGDSAAYFCASSPQDRDPYEQYFGPGTRLTVT.

The V gene is TRBV15, the J gene TRBJ1-4; D is undetermined. With 0 bases removed from V and 11 bases from J, the gap between germline ends came to 10 bases. Germline V gene data show CDR1 as LNHNV and CDR2 as YYDKDF (reference sequence). The length of the CDR3 is 13 residues. The DNA of the CDR3 is TGTGCCACCAGCAGAGATAGGGAGGATAAACTGTTTTTT. It specifies CATSRDREDKLFF.

A remark on this clonotype: A read error may explain this, as a much larger clone is one base away. The chain links TRBV4-1 to TRBJ1-2; no reliable D call. The length of the CDR3 is 14 residues. Germline CDR1 reads MGHRA; CDR2 reads YSYEKL. CDR3 residues: CASSQDRTNYDYTF. CDR3 DNA sequence: TGCGCCAGCAGCCAAGACCGCACTAACTATGACTACACCTTC.

The CDR3 region is CASSQEDGGAKNIQYF. CDR3 DNA sequence: TGTGCCAGCAGCCAAGAGGACGGGGGGGCCAAAAACATTCAGTACTTC. The V gene is TRBV3-1, the J gene TRBJ2-4; 7 positions match TRBD2. CDR3 length: 16 residues. V was clipped by 0 bases and J by 1 base; unmatched bases: 3. Per the germline V gene, CDR1 is LGHDT and CDR2 is YNNKEL (reference sequence). Based on the CDR3 plus reference TRBV3-1 and TRBJ2-4, the full variable domain is DTAVSQTPKYLVTQMGNDKSIKCEQNLGHDTMYWYKQDSKKFLKIMFSYNNKELIINETVPNRFSPKSPDKAHLNLHINSLELGDSAVYFCASSQEDGGAKNIQYFGAGTRLSVL.

This clonotype showed up just a few times. The chain has TRBV20-1 and TRBJ2-7; possibly TRBD1 for D (6 bases). V lost 4 bases and J 4 bases, leaving 14 bases between the germline ends. This CDR3 is 13 amino acids long. Per the germline V gene, CDR1 is DFQATT and CDR2 is SNEGSKA (reference sequence). The CDR3 spells CSATGTGTYEQYF. The CDR3 coding sequence is TGCAGTGCTACCGGGACGGGGACATACGAGCAGTACTTC.

The gene calls are TRBV27 and TRBJ2-3, with 7 bases fitting TRBD2. V shed 6 bases and J 8 bases; nucleotides not matched to a gene: 8. The CDR3 consists of 13 residues. Looked up from germline, CDR1 is MNHEY and CDR2 is SMNVEV (reference sequence). CDR3 sequence reads: CASRGGVFGTQYF. CDR3 coding DNA: TGTGCCAGCAGGGGGGGGGTTTTTGGTACGCAGTATTTT.

The genes are TRBV20-1 and TRBJ2-5; the D is unclear. V shed 4 bases and J shed 5 bases, with 14 bases lying between them. The CDR3 is 13 amino acids. Looked up from germline, CDR1 is DFQATT and CDR2 is SNEGSKA (reference sequence). CDR3 sequence (DNA): TGCAGTGCTACACAGATCGGAAAGGAGACCCAGTACTTC. Amino acids: CSATQIGKETQYF.

The V call is TRBV5-6, the J call TRBJ1-2, with TRBD1 as a possible D gene (5 bases). Germline V gives CDR1 SGHDT, CDR2 YYEEEE. Trimming took 4 bases from V and 8 from J, leaving 18 bases between them. CDR3 length: 14 amino acids. The CDR3 DNA sequence: TGTGCCAGCAGCCTCCGGGACGGCCTGCGGGGCTACACCTTC. Translating gives CASSLRDGLRGYTF.

This chain uses TRBV3-1 with TRBJ1-5; D is uncertain. Germline values: CDR1 LGHDT, CDR2 YNNKEL (reference sequence). The CDR3 runs to 15 residues. V lost 4 bases, J lost 2 bases, and 12 bases lay in between. The DNA for the CDR3 is TGTGCCAGCAGCCTCGGGAGTTCCGGCAATCAGCCCCAGCATTTT. It codes for CASSLGSSGNQPQHF.

The rearrangement links TRBV10-3 to TRBJ1-2, with TRBD1 identical over 10 bases. The CDR3 covers 12 residues. Germline loops: CDR1 ENHRY, CDR2 SYGVKD. J was trimmed by 8 bases and V by 7 bases; bases with no gene match: 4. This chain's CDR3 is CAITDRGQGYTF. The CDR3 DNA reads as TGTGCCATCACCGACAGGGGGCAAGGCTACACCTTC.

This clonotype was seen a handful of times. This chain joins TRBV20-1 and TRBJ2-7, with 13 bases aligning to TRBD2. CDR1 is DFQATT and CDR2 is SNEGSKA in the germline V gene (reference sequence). Germline trimming cut 5 bases from V and 3 bases from J; bases unmatched to any gene: 16. This CDR3 has 18 residues. The CDR3 coding sequence is TGCAGTGCTCCCAAGGGGGGACTAGCGGGGTCCCCAGGCTACGAGCAGTACTTC. It specifies CSAPKGGLAGSPGYEQYF.

The genes are TRBV20-1 and TRBJ2-1; tentatively, D is TRBD2 (6 bases). Germline V CDR1 and CDR2: DFQATT, SNEGSKA (reference sequence). This CDR3 is 13 amino acids long. With 1 base removed from V and 10 bases from J, the gap between germline ends came to 14 bases. DNA for the CDR3: TGCAGTGCTAGAGGACCCAATGGGGGGGAGCAGTTCTTC. It yields the protein CSARGPNGGEQFF.

This clonotype was counted only a few times. In DNA form, the CDR3 reads TGCAGTGCTACCGAGCCCCTAGGACAGCAGACCCAGTACTTC. Residues: CSATEPLGQQTQYF. The rearrangement links TRBV20-1 to TRBJ2-7; D might be TRBD1 (6 bases). The DNA matches TRBJ2-5 better at its end, which makes the J call doubtful. Germline V gene data show CDR1 as DFQATT and CDR2 as SNEGSKA (reference sequence). The length of the CDR3 is 14 residues.

The chain combines TRBV4-1 with TRBJ2-7; 9 positions match TRBD2. The CDR3 is made up of 17 amino acids. With V trimmed by 0 bases and J by 7 bases, 13 bases remained unmatched. The germline gives CDR1 MGHRA, CDR2 YSYEKL. The CDR3 DNA reads as TGCGCCAGCAGCCAAGATCTCCTAGCGGGGATAAACAATGAGCAGTACTTC. This sequence encodes CASSQDLLAGINNEQYF.

The chain uses TRBV29-1 and TRBJ1-3; 7 nucleotides line up with TRBD1. The CDR3 runs to 13 residues. The V gene end was trimmed by 4 bases and the J gene end by 4 bases; junction bases not matched to a gene: 4. Germline V lookup: CDR1 SQVTM, CDR2 ANQGSEA. Here the CDR3 reads CSVVGGSGNTIYF. CDR3 coding DNA: TGCAGCGTTGTAGGGGGCTCCGGAAACACCATATATTTT.

The chain uses TRBV4-1 and TRBJ2-5, with 12 bases fitting TRBD2. Germline V CDR1 and CDR2: MGHRA, YSYEKL. The length of the CDR3 is 13 residues. The V segment lost 7 bases and the J segment 4 bases; nucleotides outside the gene matches: 1. CDR3 DNA: TGCGCCAGCACTAGCGGGGGGGCAGAGACCCAGTACTTC. This translates into CASTSGGAETQYF.

Details on this clonotype: At one end, the junction sequence differs from germline, possibly due to a read error. The genes are TRBV3-1 and TRBJ1-2, with D unresolved. The CDR3 sequence is 15 residues long. CDR1 LGHDT and CDR2 YNNKEL come from the germline V gene (reference sequence). CDR3 amino acids: CASGQDGRSSGGYTF. CDR3 nucleotide sequence: TGTGCCAGCGGCCAAGACGGGAGAAGTTCGGGTGGCTACACCTTC.

This clonotype was seen many times. The rearrangement uses TRBV10-3 and TRBJ2-1; 9 bases agree with TRBD1. Germline values: CDR1 ENHRY, CDR2 SYGVKD. The CDR3 loop spans 18 amino acids. Trimming took 0 bases from V and 5 from J; bases not matched to a gene: 11. CDR3 region: CAISESIGRGTGNNEQFF. CDR3 coding DNA: TGTGCCATCAGTGAGTCGATCGGGCGCGGGACAGGGAACAATGAGCAGTTCTTC.

The chain is built from TRBV10-3 and TRBJ2-2, with D possibly TRBD2 on 7 matching bases. Per germline, CDR1 ENHRY and CDR2 SYGVKD. Trimming took 6 bases from V and 0 from J, leaving 8 bases between them. This CDR3 has 14 amino acids. CDR3 sequence (DNA): TGTGCCATCAGGGGGGGGCCGAACACCGGGGAGCTGTTTTTT. Its translation: CAIRGGPNTGELFF.

The chain carries TRBV12-3 or TRBV12-4 and TRBJ2-3; TRBD1 matches at 7 bases. This CDR3 contains 15 residues. The V gene end was trimmed by 5 bases and the J gene end by 4 bases; junction bases not matched to a gene: 9. The CDR3 loop reads CASSPYLGGADTQYF. CDR3 coding DNA: TGTGCCAGCAGTCCCTACCTAGGGGGCGCAGATACGCAGTATTTT.

The rearrangement links TRBV21-1 to TRBJ1-5; the D call of TRBD1 is as the table states it, not checked on the DNA. TRBV21-1 is shown as a pseudogene. The CDR3 length is 16 residues. CDR3 loop: CASSKASTARGQPQHF. The CDR3 DNA is TGTGCCAGCAGCAAAGCGTCGACAGCCCGGGGTCAGCCCCAGCATTTT.

This clonotype came up once. V and J are TRBV6-6 and TRBJ2-1; 8 bases agree with TRBD1. CDR1 MNHNY and CDR2 SVGAGI come from the germline V gene (reference sequence). V shed 6 bases, J shed 8 bases, and the junction held 15 bases outside the gene matches. The CDR3 contains 16 residues. DNA of the CDR3: TGTGCCAGCAGCCACCCCCCCGGACAGGGCGGGTATGAGCAGTTCTTC. Translation gives CASSHPPGQGGYEQFF.